This T cell receptor (beta chain) was captured in a study of T cells after posttransplantation cyclophosphamide. Of note for this clone: The identical CDR3 is also encoded by other nucleotide sequences in the sample.

CDR1 and CDR2 (germline): MNHEY, SMNVEV (reference sequence). This CDR3 is built from 15 residues. Trimming at V came to 9 bases and at J to 4 bases, leaving 11 bases not matched to a gene. The table came from immunoSEQ multiplex PCR; TCRdb's copy has only in-frame clones and leaves some out. The sample shows some 43,000 clones, none of them appearing just once. This chain joins TRBV27 and TRBJ2-1; TRBD2 aligns across 8 bases. The material sequenced was PBMCs. This receptor was obtained from a man aged 35 to 55 in good health, CMV-negative, and a related stem cell transplant donor. This CDR3 is CASTGLAGGYNEQFF. The CDR3 DNA follows: TGTGCCAGTACCGGACTCGCGGGAGGTTACAATGAGCAGTTCTTC.